Presented here are 23 T cell receptor beta chains from one specimen sequenced in a study of blood T cells in healthy people across ages. With a J-beta primer mix and a sample-barcoded 5' primer, a second PCR ran about 7 to 12 cycles. TCRdb redid the calling of the 5' RACE reads with MiXCR, one entry per CDR3 protein. The sample lists about 970,000 distinct CDR3 sequences; roughly 51% were seen once. Sequences were obtained from blood. These TCRs come from a woman aged 55-69 years in good health.

The chain is built from TRBV11-2 and TRBJ2-3, with 8 nucleotides matching TRBD2. This CDR3 region has 17 residues. The V and J ends lost 3 bases and 3 bases, in that order; junction bases with no gene match: 11. Germline V gives CDR1 SGHAT, CDR2 FQNNGV. CDR3 DNA: TGTGCCAGCAGCTTCGGGGTAGCGGGAATGGAAACAGATACGCAGTATTTT. Its translation is CASSFGVAGMETDTQYF. Variable domain in full (rest from reference TRBV11-2 and TRBJ2-3): EAGVAQSPRYKIIEKRQSVAFWCNPISGHATLYWYQQILGQGPKLLIQFQNNGVVDDSQLPKDRFSAERLKGVDSTLKIQPAKLEDSAVYLCASSFGVAGMETDTQYFGPGTRLTVL.

This CDR3 reads CASSRTSGGAYNEQFF. CDR3 nucleotides: TGTGCCAGCAGTAGGACTAGCGGGGGGGCCTACAATGAGCAGTTCTTC. V usage is TRBV11-2 and J usage is TRBJ2-1; 15 nucleotides line up with TRBD2. With 6 bases clipped from V and 2 bases from J, the junction kept 2 bases outside the gene matches. CDR1 is SGHAT, CDR2 FQNNGV, per germline. The CDR3 is 16 residues long.

The gene calls are TRBV20-1 and TRBJ1-6, with 7 bases lining up with TRBD1. The junction had 4 bases not matched to a gene; V was cut back by 3 bases and J by 5 bases. The CDR3 has 14 residues. CDR1 is DFQATT and CDR2 is SNEGSKA in the germline V gene (reference sequence). The CDR3 coding sequence is TGCAGTGCTAGGCCCGGGACAGATAATTCACCCCTCCACTTT. This sequence encodes CSARPGTDNSPLHF.

The chain couples TRBV7-2 to TRBJ2-1; the D gene could be TRBD1 or TRBD2 (5 bases each). Germline CDR1 reads SGHTA; CDR2 reads FQGNSA. This CDR3 is 16 amino acids long. Trimming cost V 2 bases and J 0 bases, with 11 bases left between them. This chain's CDR3 is CASSLSVRGSYNEQFF. CDR3 bases: TGTGCCAGCAGCTTATCCGTGAGGGGCTCCTACAATGAGCAGTTCTTC.

The rearrangement links TRBV20-1 to TRBJ2-3, with TRBD2 identical over 11 bases. This CDR3 has 16 amino acids. V lost 5 bases and J lost 2; bases outside the gene matches: 9. CDR1 and CDR2 from the germline V gene are DFQATT and SNEGSKA (reference sequence). This CDR3 reads CSALPGTSGYTDTQYF. Here the CDR3 DNA reads TGCAGTGCTTTGCCCGGGACTAGCGGATACACAGATACGCAGTATTTT.

The gene calls are TRBV7-9 and TRBJ2-3; the match to TRBD2 covers 10 bases. This CDR3 spans 17 amino acids. Germline assignment: CDR1 SEHNR and CDR2 FQNEAQ (reference sequence). J was trimmed by 4 bases and V by 4 bases; bases with no gene match: 11. This CDR3 reads CASSWETGTSDSDTQYF. For the CDR3, the DNA is TGTGCCAGCAGCTGGGAAACCGGGACTAGCGATTCAGATACGCAGTATTTT.

The rearrangement joins TRBV6-5 to TRBJ2-1; 11 bases line up with TRBD2. The end of the DNA fits TRBJ2-7 better, so the J call may be wrong. The CDR3 has 18 residues. Germline V gene sequence: CDR1 MNHEY, CDR2 SVGAGI. CDR3 loop: CASSYSRPGLAAYNEQYF. In nucleotides, the CDR3 is TGTGCCAGCAGTTACTCCCGCCCGGGACTAGCGGCTTACAATGAGCAGTACTTC.

This clonotype was counted between two and nine times. The chain joins TRBV7-9 to TRBJ2-4, with unresolved D. Deletions cut 5 bases from V and 6 bases from J, with 20 bases between. The CDR3 is 16 residues long. CDR1 is SEHNR, CDR2 FQNEAQ, per germline (reference sequence). Here the CDR3 DNA reads TGTGCCAGCAGCCCCAATTCTTTGGTACAAAGAAACATTCAGTACTTC. It translates to CASSPNSLVQRNIQYF.

This clonotype was counted only a few times. This chain links TRBV7-2 with TRBJ2-7; 14 nucleotides match TRBD2. The V segment lost 3 bases and the J segment 5 bases; nucleotides outside the gene matches: 6. CDR1 and CDR2 (germline): SGHTA, FQGNSA. CDR3 size: 16 residues. This CDR3 reads CASSLEGTSGSNEQYF. The CDR3, as DNA: TGTGCCAGCAGCTTGGAGGGGACTAGCGGGAGCAACGAGCAGTACTTC.

The chain is built from TRBV9 and TRBJ1-1; a weak D match, TRBD1 (6 bases). The ends were cut back, 4 bases at V and 3 bases at J, with 10 bases in the middle. The germline V gene has CDR1 SGDLS and CDR2 YYNGEE. The CDR3 runs 13 residues. This CDR3 reads CASSKQGHTEAFF. CDR3 in DNA: TGTGCCAGCAGCAAACAGGGACACACTGAAGCTTTCTTT.

V is TRBV2 and J is TRBJ2-3; D is ambiguous. Germline V CDR1 and CDR2: SNHLY, FYNNEI. The CDR3 sequence is 11 residues long. Trimming took off 9 bases at V and 3 bases at J, with 7 bases between the two ends. The CDR3 here is CASWSTDTQYF. As DNA, the CDR3 is TGTGCCAGTTGGAGTACAGATACGCAGTATTTT.

This clonotype was detected a few times. The chain recombines TRBV7-3 with TRBJ2-1, with 10 nucleotides matching TRBD2. TRBJ2-7 matches the DNA end more closely, so the J call is doubtful. From germline, CDR1 is SGHTA and CDR2 FQGTGA. The CDR3 extends over 16 amino acids. The CDR3 reads CASSFLAGGSYNEQYF. DNA of the CDR3: TGTGCCAGCAGCTTTTTAGCGGGAGGCTCCTACAATGAGCAGTACTTC.

About this clonotype: Relative to the germline gene, one junction end is altered; a read error may explain this. The chain recombines TRBV7-6 with TRBJ2-1; TRBD1 agrees at 9 bases. CDR1 and CDR2 from the germline V gene are SGHVS and FNYEAQ. CDR3 size: 16 residues. As DNA, the CDR3 is TGTGCCAGCAGCCGTCTTGGACAGGGGATGTACAATAAGCAGTTCTTC. This sequence encodes CASSRLGQGMYNKQFF.

This clonotype was picked up one time. The rearrangement uses TRBV7-2 and TRBJ1-6; D is uncertain. The CDR3 has 13 residues. Germline-derived CDR1 and CDR2 are SGHTA and FQGNSA. V was pared by 5 bases and J by 6 bases, with 8 bases between. The CDR3 spells CASSKPPNSPLHF. Written as DNA, the CDR3 is TGTGCCAGCAGCAAGCCCCCTAATTCACCCCTCCACTTT.

V is TRBV30 and J is TRBJ2-5; 10 positions match TRBD1. The end of the DNA fits TRBJ2-7 better, so the J call may be wrong. This CDR3 is built from 14 residues. Germline CDR1 and CDR2: GTSNPN and SVGIG (reference sequence). The CDR3 nucleotides are TGTGCCTGGGACCCGGACAGGGGGTTTTACGAGCAGTACTTC. Protein: CAWDPDRGFYEQYF.

This clonotype has more than one count but fewer than ten. CDR3: CASSLKRQYEQYF. The CDR3 DNA reads as TGTGCCAGCAGCTTAAAAAGACAGTACGAGCAGTACTTC. The chain links TRBV7-9 to TRBJ2-7; tentative D call: TRBD1 (5 bases). The CDR3 loop spans 13 amino acids. From germline, CDR1 is SEHNR and CDR2 FQNEAQ (reference sequence). V was trimmed by 2 bases and J by 4 bases, leaving 9 bases between them.

The chain couples TRBV20-1 to TRBJ2-1, with D possibly matching TRBD2 (5 bases). Trimming took off 3 bases at V and 12 bases at J, with 21 bases between the two ends. Per germline, CDR1 DFQATT and CDR2 SNEGSKA (reference sequence). The CDR3 has 14 amino acids. In DNA, the CDR3 is TGCAGTGCTAGTCCTAGCAGGAGACCAATTGGGCAGTTCTTC. Translated, it gives CSASPSRRPIGQFF.

This rearrangement joins TRBV14 to TRBJ2-3; D call uncertain. CDR3 length: 13 residues. Germline V gene lookup returns CDR1 SGHDN and CDR2 FVKESK. V shed 4 bases and J shed 6 bases, with 11 bases lying between them. The CDR3 DNA sequence: TGTGCCAGCAGCCTATGGTTAGACGATACGCAGTATTTT. Protein product: CASSLWLDDTQYF.

The rearrangement uses TRBV18 and TRBJ2-1, with D perhaps matching TRBD1 (5 bases). Germline V gives CDR1 KGHSH, CDR2 LQKENI. V shed 3 bases and J shed 1 base, with 10 bases lying between them. The CDR3 has 15 residues. For the CDR3, the DNA is TGTGCCAGCTCACCTGCGGCAGGGTCCTACAATGAGCAGTTCTTC. Translating it yields CASSPAAGSYNEQFF.

The J gene is TRBJ2-5, the V gene TRBV28; TRBD1 agrees at 9 bases. The CDR3 spans 15 residues. Germline V CDR1 and CDR2: MDHEN, SYDVKM. Trimming cost V 6 bases and J 3 bases; bases outside gene matches: 8. The CDR3 DNA reads TGTGCCAGCAGGCCGACAGGGGGGAGGAAAGAGACCCAGTACTTC. This sequence encodes CASRPTGGRKETQYF. Drawing the rest from reference TRBV28 and TRBJ2-5, the complete variable domain is DVKVTQSSRYLVKRTGEKVFLECVQDMDHENMFWYRQDPGLGLRLIYFSYDVKMKEKGDIPEGYSVSREKKERFSLILESASTNQTSMYLCASRPTGGRKETQYFGPGTRLLVL.

CDR3: CSGGTTSTDTQYF. The CDR3 DNA follows: TGCAGTGGCGGGACAACTAGCACAGATACGCAGTATTTT. The chain links TRBV20-1 to TRBJ2-3, with D possibly called TRBD1 or TRBD2 (6 bases each). This CDR3 comprises 13 residues. CDR1 DFQATT and CDR2 SNEGSKA come from the germline V gene (reference sequence). Trimming shortened V by 7 bases and J by 0 bases, and 11 bases separated the two germline ends.

The chain combines TRBV4-1 with TRBJ2-1; tentatively, D is TRBD2 (5 bases). The length of the CDR3 is 14 residues. Trimming left V 4 bases short and J 5 bases short, with 12 bases between. Germline V gene lookup returns CDR1 MGHRA and CDR2 YSYEKL. CDR3 nucleotides: TGCGCCAGCAGCCTGACGGAGGTGGACAATGAGCAGTTCTTC. Translation: CASSLTEVDNEQFF.

This clonotype turned up a few times. The chain employs TRBV28 and TRBJ2-1, with D possibly TRBD2 on 7 matching bases. The V gene lost 6 bases and the J gene lost 9 bases, with 24 bases spanning the gap. CDR1 MDHEN and CDR2 SYDVKM come from the germline V gene. The CDR3 extends over 16 amino acids. The CDR3 DNA is TGTGCCAGCAGCCTTCCCGAGGCGGGGGCTCCGGGTGAGCAGTTCTTC. This gives the protein CASSLPEAGAPGEQFF.